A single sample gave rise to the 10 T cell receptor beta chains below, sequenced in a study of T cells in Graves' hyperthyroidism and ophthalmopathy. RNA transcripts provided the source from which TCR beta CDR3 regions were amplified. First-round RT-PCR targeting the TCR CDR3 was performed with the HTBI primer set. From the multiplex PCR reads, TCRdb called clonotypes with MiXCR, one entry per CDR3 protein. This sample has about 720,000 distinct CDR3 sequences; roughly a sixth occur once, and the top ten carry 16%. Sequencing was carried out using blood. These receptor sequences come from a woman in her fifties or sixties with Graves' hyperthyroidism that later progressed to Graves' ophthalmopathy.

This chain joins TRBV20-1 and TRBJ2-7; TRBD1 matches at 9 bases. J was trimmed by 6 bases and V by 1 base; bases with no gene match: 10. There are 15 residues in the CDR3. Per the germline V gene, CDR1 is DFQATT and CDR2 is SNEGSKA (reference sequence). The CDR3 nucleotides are TGCAGTGCTAGAGCCTGGACAGGGGACCGCTCCGAGCAGTACTTC. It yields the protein CSARAWTGDRSEQYF.

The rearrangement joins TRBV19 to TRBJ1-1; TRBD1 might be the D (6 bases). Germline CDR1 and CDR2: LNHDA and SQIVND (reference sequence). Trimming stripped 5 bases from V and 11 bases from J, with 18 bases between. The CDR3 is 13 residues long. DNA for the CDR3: TGTGCCAGTAGTTTCAACAGGGAGAGGGGCGCTTTCTTT. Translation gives CASSFNRERGAFF.

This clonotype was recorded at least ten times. The CDR3 nucleotides are TGTGCCTGGAGTGTCGGACAGGGAAATGAAAAACTGTTTTTT. Translation: CAWSVGQGNEKLFF. The chain has TRBV30 and TRBJ1-4; 8 bases align to TRBD1. Trimming took 0 bases from V and 5 from J; bases not matched to a gene: 2. Per germline, CDR1 GTSNPN and CDR2 SVGIG (reference sequence). The length of the CDR3 is 14 residues.

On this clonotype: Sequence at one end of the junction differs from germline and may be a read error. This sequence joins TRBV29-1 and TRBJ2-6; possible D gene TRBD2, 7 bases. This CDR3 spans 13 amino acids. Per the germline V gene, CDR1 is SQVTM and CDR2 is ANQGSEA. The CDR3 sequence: CSVVVGGASVLTF. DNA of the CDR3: TGCAGCGTCGTGGTTGGGGGGGCCAGCGTCCTGACTTTC.

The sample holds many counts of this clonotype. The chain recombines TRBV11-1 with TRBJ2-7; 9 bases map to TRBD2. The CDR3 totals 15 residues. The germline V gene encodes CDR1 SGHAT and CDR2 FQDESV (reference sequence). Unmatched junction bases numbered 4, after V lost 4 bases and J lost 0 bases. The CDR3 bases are TGTGCCAGCAGCTGGACTAGCGCGAGCTCCTACGAGCAGTACTTC. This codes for CASSWTSASSYEQYF.

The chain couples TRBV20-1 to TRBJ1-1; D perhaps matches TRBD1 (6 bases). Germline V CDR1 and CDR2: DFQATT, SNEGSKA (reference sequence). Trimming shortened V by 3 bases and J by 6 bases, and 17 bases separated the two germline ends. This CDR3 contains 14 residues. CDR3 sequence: CSASRGAPGPEAFF. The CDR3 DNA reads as TGCAGTGCTAGCCGGGGGGCTCCGGGTCCTGAAGCTTTCTTT.

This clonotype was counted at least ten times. As DNA, the CDR3 is TGTGCCAGCAGCAACACGACTAGCATGAAGACCCAGTACTTC. Protein: CASSNTTSMKTQYF. This chain connects TRBV7-3 to TRBJ2-5; 7 nucleotides agree with TRBD2. CDR3 length equals 14 residues. Germline V lookup: CDR1 SGHTA, CDR2 FQGTGA. J lost 6 bases, V lost 5 bases, and 9 bases had no gene match.

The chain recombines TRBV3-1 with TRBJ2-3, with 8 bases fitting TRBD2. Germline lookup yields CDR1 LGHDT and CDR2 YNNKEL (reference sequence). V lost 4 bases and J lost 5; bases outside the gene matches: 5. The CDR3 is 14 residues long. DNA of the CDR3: TGTGCCAGCAGCCCGGGGGGGGGGATAGATACGCAGTATTTT. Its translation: CASSPGGGIDTQYF.

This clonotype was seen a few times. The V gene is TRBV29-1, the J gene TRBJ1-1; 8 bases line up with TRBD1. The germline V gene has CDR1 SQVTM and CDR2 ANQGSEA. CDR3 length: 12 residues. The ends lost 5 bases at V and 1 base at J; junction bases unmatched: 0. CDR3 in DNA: TGCAGCGTTACAGGGGGGAACACTGAAGCTTTCTTT. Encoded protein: CSVTGGNTEAFF. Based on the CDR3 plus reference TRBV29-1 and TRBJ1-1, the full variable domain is SAVISQKPSRDICQRGTSLTIQCQVDSQVTMMFWYRQQPGQSLTLIATANQGSEATYESGFVIDKFPISRPNLTFSTLTVSNMSPEDSSIYLCSVTGGNTEAFFGQGTRLTVV.

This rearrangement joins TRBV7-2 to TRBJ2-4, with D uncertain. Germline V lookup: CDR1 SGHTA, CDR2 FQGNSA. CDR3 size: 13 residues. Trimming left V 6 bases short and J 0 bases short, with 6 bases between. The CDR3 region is CASRAVAKNIQYF. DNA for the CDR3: TGTGCCAGCAGGGCGGTAGCCAAAAACATTCAGTACTTC.